The 10 T cell receptor beta chains reported below all come from one sample, sequenced in a study of blood T cell repertoires in COVID-19 (dated by TCRdb to the early 2020s). Library preparation was by the immunoSEQ multiplex PCR assay. Not all clones reach the TCRdb copy of this immuneACCESS table, which keeps in-frame sequences only. Checked studies attribute under half of the gap to unresolved V genes and leave the rest unexplained. The sample includes around 140,000 clones, with about 77% observed a single time. Approximately 9% of the sample comes from the top ten. The sequenced sample was peripheral blood. The receptors shown here come from a woman aged 45 to 65 with active or convalescent COVID-19.

The sample holds many counts of this clone. The genes are TRBV3-1 (or the pseudogene TRBV3-2) and TRBJ1-5, with a tentative D call TRBD1 (6 bases). CDR1 and CDR2 (germline): LGHDT, YNNKEL (reference sequence). CDR3 length equals 15 residues. V was shortened by 4 bases and J by 2 bases, with 12 bases between the two germline ends. CDR3 nucleotide sequence: TGTGCCAGCAGCCTAACAGGGTACGGCAATCAGCCCCAGCATTTT. Amino acids: CASSLTGYGNQPQHF.

This clone was seen a few times. This chain joins TRBV7-2 and TRBJ2-1; TRBD2 aligns across 13 bases. With 1 base clipped from V and 2 bases from J, the junction kept 8 bases outside the gene matches. The CDR3 covers 19 residues. Germline V gene lookup returns CDR1 SGHTA and CDR2 FQGNSA. CDR3 region: CASSLVGLAGITPYNEQFF. DNA for the CDR3: TGTGCCAGCAGCTTAGTGGGACTAGCGGGGATTACCCCCTACAATGAGCAGTTCTTC. The full variable domain, its missing parts supplied by reference TRBV7-2 and TRBJ2-1, is GAGVSQSPSNKVTEKGKDVELRCDPISGHTALYWYRQSLGQGLEFLIYFQGNSAPDKSGLPSDRFSAERTGGSVSTLTIQRTQQEDSAVYLCASSLVGLAGITPYNEQFFGPGTRLTVL.

This chain uses TRBV5-1 with TRBJ2-7; D possibly corresponds to TRBD1 (5 bases). The germline V and J ends were trimmed by 1 base and 0 bases, with 8 bases remaining between them. Germline-derived CDR1 and CDR2 are SGHRS and YFSETQ. The CDR3 has 14 residues. Here the CDR3 reads CASSLNTGSYEQYF. CDR3 nucleotides: TGCGCCAGCAGCTTGAATACAGGCTCCTACGAGCAGTACTTC.

About this clone itself: A junction boundary mismatches the germline segment, possibly from a read error. The rearrangement uses TRBV18 and TRBJ1-1; no clear D. There are 13 residues in the CDR3. From germline, CDR1 is KGHSH and CDR2 LQKENI. CDR3 nucleotides: TGTGCCAGCTCCCCACTCAAGAACACTGAAGCTTTCTTT. It yields the protein CASSPLKNTEAFF.

This clone was found a few times. The V and J genes are TRBV30 and TRBJ1-2, with 7 bases identical to TRBD1. This CDR3 is built from 11 residues. Trimming at V came to 4 bases and at J to 4 bases, leaving 0 bases not matched to a gene. CDR1 GTSNPN and CDR2 SVGIG come from the germline V gene (reference sequence). CDR3 residues: CAWTGGYGYTF. CDR3 coding DNA: TGTGCCTGGACAGGGGGCTATGGCTACACCTTC.

The chain has TRBV7-8 and TRBJ2-7, with 8 positions matching TRBD2. The CDR3 extends over 14 amino acids. Trimming removed 6 bases from V and 2 bases from J; junction bases left unmatched: 6. The germline gives CDR1 SGHVS, CDR2 FQNEAQ. In nucleotides, the CDR3 is TGTGCCAGCAGTGGAGCGGGGGCCGCCTACGAGCAGTACTTC. Its translation is CASSGAGAAYEQYF. Supplemented by reference TRBV7-8 and TRBJ2-7, the full variable domain reads GAGVSQSPRYKVAKRGQDVALRCDPISGHVSLFWYQQALGQGPEFLTYFQNEAQLDKSGLPSDRFFAERPEGSVSTLKIQRTQQEDSAVYLCASSGAGAAYEQYFGPGTRLTVT.

The CDR3 loop is CASSRDGGTEAFF. The CDR3 DNA sequence: TGTGCCAGCTCACGGGACGGAGGGACTGAAGCTTTCTTT. This chain uses TRBV18 with TRBJ1-1, with D possibly TRBD1 on 5 matching bases. Per the germline V gene, CDR1 is KGHSH and CDR2 is LQKENI. V lost 4 bases, J lost 5 bases, and 11 bases lay in between. The CDR3 contains 13 residues.

This sequence joins TRBV28 and TRBJ2-6, with no clear D. The CDR3 runs to 13 residues. Trimming took 6 bases from V and 1 from J, leaving 4 bases between them. From germline, CDR1 is MDHEN and CDR2 SYDVKM. CDR3 protein: CASSLSGANVLTF. The CDR3 nucleotides read TGTGCCAGCAGCCTGTCTGGGGCCAACGTCCTGACTTTC.

This chain joins TRBV7-8 and TRBJ2-1, with TRBD1 identical over 9 bases. Germline loops: CDR1 SGHVS, CDR2 FQNEAQ. The length of the CDR3 is 15 residues. Unmatched junction bases numbered 9, after V lost 5 bases and J lost 7 bases. CDR3 nucleotides: TGTGCCAGCAGCAGATCCGGGACAGGGCTGAATGAGCAGTTCTTC. Amino acids: CASSRSGTGLNEQFF.

There are a few counts of this clone. V usage is TRBV7-9 and J usage is TRBJ2-1; tentative D call: TRBD1 (6 bases). Trimming removed 2 bases from V and 2 bases from J, with 13 bases in between. The CDR3 extends over 16 amino acids. Germline CDR1 is SEHNR and CDR2 is FQNEAQ (reference sequence). DNA of the CDR3: TGTGCCAGCAGCTTAAAACAGGGAAGTCCCTACAATGAGCAGTTCTTC. This codes for CASSLKQGSPYNEQFF.